This T cell receptor (beta chain) was sequenced for a study of blood T cells in healthy people across ages. With a J-beta primer mix and a sample-barcoded 5' primer, a second PCR ran about 7 to 12 cycles. TCRdb reprocessed the 5' RACE reads with MiXCR, giving one entry per CDR3 protein. The sample yields hundreds of thousands of distinct CDR3 sequences, approximately 55% seen once. The germline V gene encodes CDR1 SGHRS and CDR2 YFSETQ. V was shortened by 3 bases and J by 7 bases, with 14 bases between the two germline ends. This CDR3 is 13 amino acids long. Sequencing was performed on blood. This sequence originates from a man older than 75 in good health. The J gene is TRBJ2-7, the V gene TRBV5-1; D is uncertain. CDR3 sequence: CASSSGYSNEQYF. As DNA, the CDR3 is TGCGCCAGCAGCTCTGGCTACAGCAATGAGCAGTACTTC.